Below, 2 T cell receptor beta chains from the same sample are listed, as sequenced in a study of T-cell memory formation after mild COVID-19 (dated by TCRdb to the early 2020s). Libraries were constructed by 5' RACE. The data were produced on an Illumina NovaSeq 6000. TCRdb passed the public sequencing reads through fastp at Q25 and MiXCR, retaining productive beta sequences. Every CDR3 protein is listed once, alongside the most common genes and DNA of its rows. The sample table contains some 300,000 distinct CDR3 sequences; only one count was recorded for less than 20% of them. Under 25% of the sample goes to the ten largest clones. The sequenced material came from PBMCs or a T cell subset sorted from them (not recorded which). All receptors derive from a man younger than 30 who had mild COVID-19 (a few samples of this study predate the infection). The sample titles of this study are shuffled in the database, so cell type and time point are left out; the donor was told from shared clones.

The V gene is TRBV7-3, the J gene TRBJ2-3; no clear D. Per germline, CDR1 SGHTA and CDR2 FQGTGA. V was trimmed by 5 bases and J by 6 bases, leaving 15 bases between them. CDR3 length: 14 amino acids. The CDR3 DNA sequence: TGTGCCAGCAGCCCCCGCAGCCCGACGGATACGCAGTATTTT. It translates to CASSPRSPTDTQYF.

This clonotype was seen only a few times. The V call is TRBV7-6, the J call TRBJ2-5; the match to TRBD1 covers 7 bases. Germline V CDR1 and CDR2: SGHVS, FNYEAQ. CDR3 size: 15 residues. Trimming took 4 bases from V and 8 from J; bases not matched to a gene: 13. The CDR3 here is CASSSSMGQLRTQYF. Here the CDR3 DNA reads TGTGCCAGCAGCTCTAGCATGGGACAGCTAAGAACCCAGTACTTC.